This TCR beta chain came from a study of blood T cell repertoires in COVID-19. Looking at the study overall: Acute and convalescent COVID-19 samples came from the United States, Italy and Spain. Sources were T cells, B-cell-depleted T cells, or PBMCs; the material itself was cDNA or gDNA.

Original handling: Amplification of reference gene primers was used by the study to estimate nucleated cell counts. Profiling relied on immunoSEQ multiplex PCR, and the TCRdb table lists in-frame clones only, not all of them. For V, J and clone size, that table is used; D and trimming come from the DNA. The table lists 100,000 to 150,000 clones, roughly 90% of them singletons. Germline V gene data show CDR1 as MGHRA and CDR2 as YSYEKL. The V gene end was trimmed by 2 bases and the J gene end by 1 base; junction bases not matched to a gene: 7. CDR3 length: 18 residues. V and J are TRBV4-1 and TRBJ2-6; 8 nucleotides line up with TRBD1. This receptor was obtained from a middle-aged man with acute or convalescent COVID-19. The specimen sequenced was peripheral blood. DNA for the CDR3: TGCGCCAGCAGCCAATTACAGGGGGTGAGTTCTGGGGCCAACGTCCTGACTTTC. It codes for CASSQLQGVSSGANVLTF.